This T cell receptor (beta chain) was obtained from a study of monozygotic twins with inflammatory bowel disease. UMIs incorporating a 6-nucleotide sample barcode were appended by means of template switching. TCRdb reprocessed the 5' RACE reads; each CDR3 protein has one entry and no DNA is given. Its table records 150,000 to 200,000 distinct CDR3 sequences. The CDR3 contains 17 residues. In germline, CDR1 is SGHRS, CDR2 YFSETQ. On this clonotype itself: Its antigen is as yet unknown.

Notes on the study in general: No distinction between different T cell subtypes was possible.

This sequence originates from a human donor with ulcerative colitis or Crohn's disease, or a healthy co-twin of an affected twin (not recorded which). The chain is built from TRBV5-1 and TRBJ2-1; TCRdb designates TRBD2, a call that cannot be tested without DNA. The specimen was blood. CDR3 amino acids: CASSGGLAGGFYNEQFF.